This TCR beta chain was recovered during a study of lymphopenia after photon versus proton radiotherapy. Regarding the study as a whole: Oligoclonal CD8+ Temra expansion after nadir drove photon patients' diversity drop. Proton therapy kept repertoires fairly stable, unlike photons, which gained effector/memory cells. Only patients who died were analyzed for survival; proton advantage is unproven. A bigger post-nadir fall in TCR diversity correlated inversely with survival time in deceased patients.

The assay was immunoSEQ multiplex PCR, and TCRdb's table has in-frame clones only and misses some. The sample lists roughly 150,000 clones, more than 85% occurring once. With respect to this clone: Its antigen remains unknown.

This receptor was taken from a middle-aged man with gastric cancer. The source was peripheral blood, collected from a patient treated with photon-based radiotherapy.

The CDR3 DNA follows: TGTGCCAGCAGCCAAGTCGAGACAGGGTCCTCCTACGAGCAGTACTTC. Its translation is CASSQVETGSSYEQYF. The rearrangement joins TRBV4-2 to TRBJ2-7; 7 nucleotides match TRBD1. Trimming cost V 1 base and J 0 bases; bases outside gene matches: 6. The V gene's germline CDR1 is LGHNA and CDR2 YNFKEQ. The CDR3 is 16 amino acids.